These 24 T cell receptor beta chains share one sample of origin, sequenced in a study of technical replicates of blood from several donors. Sequencing used immunoSEQ multiplex PCR; TCRdb keeps in-frame clones, though not all of them. The sample lists approximately 92,000 clones; nearly 97% were seen once. The sample comprised T cells isolated from PBMCs. The receptor set was obtained from a human donor in good health.

The chain couples TRBV11-2 to TRBJ2-7, with D possibly TRBD1 on 5 matching bases. This CDR3 has 15 amino acids. Germline V gene lookup returns CDR1 SGHAT and CDR2 FQNNGV. V was pared by 6 bases and J by 4 bases, with 19 bases between. CDR3 protein: CASRLMGRKHYEQYF. CDR3 nucleotide sequence: TGTGCCAGCAGACTTATGGGGCGAAAACATTACGAGCAGTACTTC.

The chain links TRBV7-6 to TRBJ1-3; D possibly corresponds to TRBD1 (5 bases). The germline V gene has CDR1 SGHVS and CDR2 FNYEAQ. Deletions cut 1 base from V and 0 bases from J, with 13 bases between. The CDR3 runs 17 residues. In DNA form, the CDR3 reads TGTGCCAGCAGCTTAGAGCCAGGGAAATTCTCTGGAAACACCATATATTTT. Translating it yields CASSLEPGKFSGNTIYF.

The chain combines TRBV6-5 with TRBJ2-3; 12 nucleotides match TRBD1. From germline, CDR1 is MNHEY and CDR2 SVGAGI. Trimming removed 4 bases from V and 6 bases from J; junction bases left unmatched: 5. This CDR3 spans 15 amino acids. The CDR3 reads CASSSAGTGGDTQYF. The CDR3 DNA reads TGTGCCAGCAGTTCAGCCGGGACAGGGGGCGATACGCAGTATTTT.

The V gene is TRBV5-1, the J gene TRBJ2-1; 16 nucleotides match TRBD2. CDR1 is SGHRS, CDR2 YFSETQ, per germline. The trim removed 4 bases at V and 6 bases at J, leaving 10 bases unmatched. The CDR3 extends over 18 amino acids. CDR3 residues: CASSPGTSGRASFNEQFF. The CDR3, as DNA: TGCGCCAGCAGCCCCGGGACTAGCGGGAGGGCCAGTTTCAATGAGCAGTTCTTC.

The rearrangement joins TRBV27 to TRBJ1-6, with D possibly being TRBD1 (6 bases). Trimming pared 2 bases from V and 7 bases from J, leaving 9 bases between. The CDR3 contains 14 residues. Germline V CDR1 and CDR2: MNHEY, SMNVEV (reference sequence). The CDR3 sequence is CASSLGQGNSPLHF. The CDR3 DNA follows: TGTGCCAGCAGTTTAGGGCAGGGGAATTCACCCCTCCACTTT.

The V call is TRBV6-5, the J call TRBJ1-1; possibly TRBD1 for D (6 bases). The germline V gene encodes CDR1 MNHEY and CDR2 SVGAGI. The V gene lost 6 bases and the J gene lost 4 bases, with 12 bases spanning the gap. This CDR3 spans 13 amino acids. CDR3: CASSKGVATEAFF. CDR3 coding DNA: TGTGCCAGCAGCAAGGGGGTCGCCACTGAAGCTTTCTTT.

About this clone: Additional DNA sequences in this sample encode the identical CDR3. The rearrangement uses TRBV5-6 and TRBJ1-5; D is ambiguous. The CDR3 is 13 residues long. Per germline, CDR1 SGHDT and CDR2 YYEEEE. Trimming stripped 0 bases from V and 4 bases from J, with 5 bases between. The CDR3 loop is CASSLALNQPQHF. The DNA for the CDR3 is TGTGCCAGCAGCTTGGCACTGAATCAGCCCCAGCATTTT.

The rearrangement links TRBV5-1 to TRBJ2-5; 7 bases are shared with TRBD2. The CDR3 covers 15 residues. V lost 4 bases and J lost 0; bases outside the gene matches: 6. CDR1 is SGHRS, CDR2 YFSETQ, per germline. The CDR3 protein is CASSREEWYQETQYF. As DNA, the CDR3 is TGCGCCAGCAGCCGGGAGGAATGGTACCAAGAGACCCAGTACTTC.

The chain is built from TRBV7-9 and TRBJ2-7; 8 positions match TRBD1. The CDR3 consists of 15 residues. Germline trimming cut 5 bases from V and 0 bases from J; bases unmatched to any gene: 6. CDR1 is SEHNR, CDR2 FQNEAQ, per germline (reference sequence). CDR3 in amino acids: CASSPRQGASYEQYF. The CDR3 coding sequence is TGTGCCAGCAGCCCCCGTCAGGGGGCCTCCTACGAGCAGTACTTC.

V usage is TRBV4-1 and J usage is TRBJ2-1, with a tentative D call TRBD2 (6 bases). The germline V gene encodes CDR1 MGHRA and CDR2 YSYEKL. The V end lost 1 base, the J end lost 1 base, and 17 bases lay between the germline ends. The length of the CDR3 is 18 residues. The CDR3 DNA sequence: TGCGCCAGCAGCCAAGGTCGTCTTGCGGGAAATTCCTACAATGAGCAGTTCTTC. Translating it yields CASSQGRLAGNSYNEQFF.

This chain connects TRBV5-4 to TRBJ1-1; D call uncertain. The germline CDR1 and CDR2 sequences are SGHNT and YYREEE (reference sequence). CDR3 length: 13 residues. V was shortened by 0 bases and J by 11 bases, with 14 bases between the two germline ends. CDR3 bases: TGTGCCAGCAGCTTGGCCTTGAGCCCGGGGGCTTTCTTT. Translating gives CASSLALSPGAFF.

V is TRBV10-3 and J is TRBJ2-7; 12 bases fit TRBD2. Trimming at V came to 7 bases and at J to 0 bases, leaving 13 bases not matched to a gene. Germline CDR1 and CDR2: ENHRY and SYGVKD. This CDR3 has 18 amino acids. The CDR3 nucleotides read TGTGCCATCATCGGCCCCGGGACTAGCGGGTACTGCTCCTACGAGCAGTACTTC. It codes for CAIIGPGTSGYCSYEQYF.

The chain combines TRBV7-2 with TRBJ2-3; D not certain. This CDR3 is built from 16 residues. V lost 1 base to trimming and J lost 2 bases, with 13 bases between them. Germline-derived CDR1 and CDR2 are SGHTA and FQGNSA. The CDR3 loop reads CASSLVAQTITDTQYF. The CDR3 nucleotides are TGTGCCAGCAGCTTAGTTGCCCAGACAATCACAGATACGCAGTATTTT.

The chain is built from TRBV6-1 and TRBJ2-3; TRBD2 aligns across 10 bases. V trimming: 0 bases; J trimming: 4 bases; junction bases outside the gene matches: 1. The V gene's germline CDR1 is MNHNS and CDR2 SASEGT. The CDR3 extends over 15 amino acids. DNA of the CDR3: TGTGCCAGCAGTGAAGCTAGCGGGGGGCCAGATACGCAGTATTTT. The encoded protein is CASSEASGGPDTQYF.

This clone was found a few times. This sequence joins TRBV30 and TRBJ1-1; the match to TRBD1 covers 7 bases. Trimming removed 2 bases from V and 5 bases from J; junction bases left unmatched: 8. Germline V CDR1 and CDR2: GTSNPN, SVGIG (reference sequence). The CDR3 consists of 14 residues. CDR3 in DNA: TGTGCCTGGAGTCTCGGGACAGCGAAGACTGAAGCTTTCTTT. This translates into CAWSLGTAKTEAFF. Complete variable domain (other parts from reference TRBV30 and TRBJ1-1): SQTIHQWPATLVQPVGSPLSLECTVEGTSNPNLYWYRQAAGRGLQLLFYSVGIGQISSEVPQNLSASRPQDRQFILSSKKLLLSDSGFYLCAWSLGTAKTEAFFGQGTRLTVV.

CDR3 residues: CASTPGSGRILGTDTQYF. CDR3 bases: TGTGCCAGCACCCCGGGTAGCGGGAGGATTTTGGGCACAGATACGCAGTATTTT. The rearrangement uses TRBV7-9 and TRBJ2-3, with TRBD2 matching over 10 bases. The CDR3 is 18 residues long. CDR1 SEHNR and CDR2 FQNEAQ come from the germline V gene (reference sequence). Losses at the gene ends were 7 bases for V and 1 base for J; bases not matched to a gene: 14. Full variable domain (missing parts from reference TRBV7-9 and TRBJ2-3): DTGVSQNPRHKITKRGQNVTFRCDPISEHNRLYWYRQTLGQGPEFLTYFQNEAQLEKSRLLSDRFSAERPKGSFSTLEIQRTEQGDSAMYLCASTPGSGRILGTDTQYFGPGTRLTVL.

The J gene is TRBJ2-7, the V gene TRBV10-2; TRBD2 aligns across 14 bases. The CDR3 covers 14 residues. Per the germline V gene, CDR1 is WSHSY and CDR2 is SAAADI. The V segment lost 8 bases and the J segment 6 bases; nucleotides outside the gene matches: 6. CDR3 in amino acids: CASGGTSGSGEQYF. CDR3 DNA sequence: TGCGCCAGCGGGGGGACTAGCGGGAGTGGCGAGCAGTACTTC.

This rearrangement joins TRBV9 to TRBJ2-2; 7 bases line up with TRBD1. The V gene's germline CDR1 is SGDLS and CDR2 YYNGEE. CDR3 length: 16 residues. V lost 4 bases to trimming and J lost 1 base; unmatched junction nucleotides: 7. The CDR3 DNA is TGTGCCAGCAGCTCAGGGGGTTTCGGGAACACCGGGGAGCTGTTTTTT. Translation: CASSSGGFGNTGELFF. The complete variable domain, with remaining parts taken from reference TRBV9 and TRBJ2-2, reads DSGVTQTPKHLITATGQRVTLRCSPRSGDLSVYWYQQSLDQGLQFLIQYYNGEERAKGNILERFSAQQFPDLHSELNLSSLELGDSALYFCASSSGGFGNTGELFFGEGSRLTVL.

V usage is TRBV11-2 and J usage is TRBJ2-5; TRBD1 matches at 8 bases. V dropped 5 bases and J dropped 2; count of bases not matched to a gene: 7. Germline V CDR1 and CDR2: SGHAT, FQNNGV. The length of the CDR3 is 15 residues. The CDR3, as DNA: TGTGCCAGCAGCCGAATTACAGGGGGACAAGAGACCCAGTACTTC. It encodes CASSRITGGQETQYF.

The chain combines TRBV5-4 with TRBJ1-2; 11 nucleotides line up with TRBD1. From germline, CDR1 is SGHNT and CDR2 YYREEE (reference sequence). The trim removed 4 bases at V and 6 bases at J, leaving 5 bases unmatched. The CDR3 has 14 residues. Written as DNA, the CDR3 is TGTGCCAGCAGCCAGGACAGGGGGCCTCATGGCTACACCTTC. Its translation is CASSQDRGPHGYTF.

The V gene is TRBV5-1, the J gene TRBJ2-2; no clear D gene. With 5 bases removed from V and 2 bases from J, the gap between germline ends came to 7 bases. The CDR3 contains 13 residues. Germline CDR1 and CDR2: SGHRS and YFSETQ. This chain's CDR3 is CASRSTNTGELFF. DNA of the CDR3: TGCGCCAGCAGGTCTACTAACACCGGGGAGCTGTTTTTT.

This chain links TRBV10-2 with TRBJ2-3, with 11 bases fitting TRBD1. With V trimmed by 7 bases and J by 11 bases, 8 bases remained unmatched. Germline V gives CDR1 WSHSY, CDR2 SAAADI. The CDR3 totals 13 residues. CDR3 region: CASIGQGARMQYF. As DNA, the CDR3 is TGCGCCAGCATCGGACAGGGGGCAAGGATGCAGTATTTT.

V is TRBV7-9 and J is TRBJ2-1; D may be TRBD1 (5 bases). CDR1 is SEHNR, CDR2 FQNEAQ, per germline (reference sequence). Trimming stripped 1 base from V and 8 bases from J, with 18 bases between. The CDR3 loop spans 16 amino acids. The CDR3 is CASSLVQGLGQDEQFF. CDR3 nucleotides: TGTGCCAGCAGCTTAGTTCAGGGTTTGGGGCAAGATGAGCAGTTCTTC.

The V gene is TRBV11-3, the J gene TRBJ2-1; 9 bases match TRBD2. Germline trimming cut 5 bases from V and 7 bases from J; bases unmatched to any gene: 9. Per the germline V gene, CDR1 is SGHNT and CDR2 is YENEEA. This CDR3 contains 15 residues. Here the CDR3 reads CASSVSGGRANEQFF. The CDR3 DNA reads TGTGCCAGCAGCGTTAGCGGGGGCCGAGCGAATGAGCAGTTCTTC.